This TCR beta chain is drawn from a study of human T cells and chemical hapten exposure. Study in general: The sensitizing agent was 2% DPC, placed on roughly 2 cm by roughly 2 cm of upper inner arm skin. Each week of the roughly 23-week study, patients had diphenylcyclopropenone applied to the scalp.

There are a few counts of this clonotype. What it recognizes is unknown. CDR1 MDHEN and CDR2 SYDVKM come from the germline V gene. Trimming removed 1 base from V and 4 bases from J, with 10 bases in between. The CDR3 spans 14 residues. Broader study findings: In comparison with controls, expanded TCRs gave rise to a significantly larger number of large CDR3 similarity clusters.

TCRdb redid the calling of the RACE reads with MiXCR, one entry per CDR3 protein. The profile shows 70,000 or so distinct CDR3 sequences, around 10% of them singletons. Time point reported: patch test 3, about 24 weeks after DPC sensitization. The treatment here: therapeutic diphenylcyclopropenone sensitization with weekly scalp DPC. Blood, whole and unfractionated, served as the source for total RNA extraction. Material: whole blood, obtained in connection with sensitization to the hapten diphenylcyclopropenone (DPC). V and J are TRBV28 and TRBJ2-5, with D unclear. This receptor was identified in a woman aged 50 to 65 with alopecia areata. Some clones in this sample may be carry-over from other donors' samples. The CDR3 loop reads CASSLSYGRETQYF. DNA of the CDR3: TGTGCCAGCAGTTTATCTTACGGTCGAGAGACCCAGTACTTC. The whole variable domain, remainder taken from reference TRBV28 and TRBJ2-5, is DVKVTQSSRYLVKRTGEKVFLECVQDMDHENMFWYRQDPGLGLRLIYFSYDVKMKEKGDIPEGYSVSREKKERFSLILESASTNQTSMYLCASSLSYGRETQYFGPGTRLLVL.